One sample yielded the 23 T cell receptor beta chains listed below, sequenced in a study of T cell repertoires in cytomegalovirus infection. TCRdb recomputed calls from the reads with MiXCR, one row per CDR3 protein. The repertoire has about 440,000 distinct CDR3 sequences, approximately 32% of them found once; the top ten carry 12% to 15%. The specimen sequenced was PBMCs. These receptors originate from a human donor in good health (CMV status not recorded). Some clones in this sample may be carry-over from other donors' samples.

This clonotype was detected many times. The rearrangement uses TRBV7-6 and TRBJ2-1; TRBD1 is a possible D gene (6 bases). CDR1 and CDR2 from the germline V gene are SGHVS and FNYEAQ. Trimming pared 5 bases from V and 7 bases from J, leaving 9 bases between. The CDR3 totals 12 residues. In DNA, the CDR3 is TGTGCCAGCAGCAACGACAGGAATGAGCAGTTCTTC. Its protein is CASSNDRNEQFF.

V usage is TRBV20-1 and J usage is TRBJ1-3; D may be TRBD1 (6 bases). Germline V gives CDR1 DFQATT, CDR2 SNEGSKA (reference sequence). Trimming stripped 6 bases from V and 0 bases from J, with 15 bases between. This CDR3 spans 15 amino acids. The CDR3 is CSARNRVSSGNTIYF. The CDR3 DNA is TGCAGTGCACGGAACAGGGTTAGCTCTGGAAACACCATATATTTT.

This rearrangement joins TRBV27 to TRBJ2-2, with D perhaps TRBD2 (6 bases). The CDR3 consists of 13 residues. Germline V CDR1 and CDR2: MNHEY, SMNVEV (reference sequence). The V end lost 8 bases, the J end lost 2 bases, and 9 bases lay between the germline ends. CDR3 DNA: TGTGCCAGCGGGACTCCCAACACCGGGGAGCTGTTTTTT. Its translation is CASGTPNTGELFF.

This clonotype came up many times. The CDR3 DNA reads as TGTGCCAGCAGCTTAGTCGGGACTAATGAAAAACTGTTTTTT. It translates to CASSLVGTNEKLFF. The V gene is TRBV7-2, the J gene TRBJ1-4; no reliable D call. Germline V CDR1 and CDR2: SGHTA, FQGNSA. The V end was cut by 1 base, the J end by 2 bases, with 5 bases between. The CDR3 is 14 residues long.

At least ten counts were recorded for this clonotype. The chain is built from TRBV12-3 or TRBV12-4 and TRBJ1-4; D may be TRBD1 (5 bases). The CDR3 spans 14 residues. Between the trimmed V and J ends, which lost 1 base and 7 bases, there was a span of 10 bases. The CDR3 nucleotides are TGTGCCAGCAGTTTAGTAGGGGCGGGTGAAAAACTGTTTTTT. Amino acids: CASSLVGAGEKLFF.

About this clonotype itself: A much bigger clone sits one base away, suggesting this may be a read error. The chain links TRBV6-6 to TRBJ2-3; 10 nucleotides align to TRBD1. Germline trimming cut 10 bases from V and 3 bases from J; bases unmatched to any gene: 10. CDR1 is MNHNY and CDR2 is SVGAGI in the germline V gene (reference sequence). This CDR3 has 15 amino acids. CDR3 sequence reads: CANRDRQGATDTQYF. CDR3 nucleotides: TGTGCCAACAGAGACAGACAGGGGGCAACAGATACGCAGTATTTT.

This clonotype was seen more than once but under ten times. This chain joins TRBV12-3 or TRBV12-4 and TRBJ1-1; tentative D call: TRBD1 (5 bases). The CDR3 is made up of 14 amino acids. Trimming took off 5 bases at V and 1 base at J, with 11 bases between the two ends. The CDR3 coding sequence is TGTGCCAGCAGTCTACTCGACAGGAACACTGAAGCTTTCTTT. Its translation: CASSLLDRNTEAFF.

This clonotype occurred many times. CDR3 residues: CASSPRPGTGGQMNTEAFF. For the CDR3, the DNA is TGTGCCAGCAGCCCCCGCCCCGGGACAGGGGGTCAAATGAACACTGAAGCTTTCTTT. The rearrangement joins TRBV7-6 to TRBJ1-1, with 11 bases lining up with TRBD1. The CDR3 spans 19 residues. With 5 bases clipped from V and 0 bases from J, the junction kept 14 bases outside the gene matches. CDR1 and CDR2 from the germline V gene are SGHVS and FNYEAQ. The entire variable domain, with the rest obtained from reference TRBV7-6 and TRBJ1-1, is as follows: GAGVSQSPRYKVTKRGQDVALRCDPISGHVSLYWYRQALGQGPEFLTYFNYEAQQDKSGLPNDRFSAERPEGSISTLTIQRTEQRDSAMYRCASSPRPGTGGQMNTEAFFGQGTRLTVV.

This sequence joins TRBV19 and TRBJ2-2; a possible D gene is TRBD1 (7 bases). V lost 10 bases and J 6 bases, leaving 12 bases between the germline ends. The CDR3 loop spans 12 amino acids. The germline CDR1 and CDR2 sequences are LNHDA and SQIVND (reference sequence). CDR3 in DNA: TGTGCCACCAGGGGGGCGGCCGGGGAGCTGTTTTTT. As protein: CATRGAAGELFF.

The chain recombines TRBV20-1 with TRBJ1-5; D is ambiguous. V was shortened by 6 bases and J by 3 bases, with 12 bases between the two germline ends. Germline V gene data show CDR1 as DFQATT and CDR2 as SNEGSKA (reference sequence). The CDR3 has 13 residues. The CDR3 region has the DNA TGCAGTGCAGAAAGGCAGGACAATCAGCCCCAGCATTTT. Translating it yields CSAERQDNQPQHF.

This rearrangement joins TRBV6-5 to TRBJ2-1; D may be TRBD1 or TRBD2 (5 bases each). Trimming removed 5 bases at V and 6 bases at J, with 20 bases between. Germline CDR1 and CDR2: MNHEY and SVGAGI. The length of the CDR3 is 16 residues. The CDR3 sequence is CASSKDRDLLFNEQFF. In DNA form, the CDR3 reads TGTGCCAGCAGTAAGGACCGGGACCTGCTATTCAATGAGCAGTTCTTC.

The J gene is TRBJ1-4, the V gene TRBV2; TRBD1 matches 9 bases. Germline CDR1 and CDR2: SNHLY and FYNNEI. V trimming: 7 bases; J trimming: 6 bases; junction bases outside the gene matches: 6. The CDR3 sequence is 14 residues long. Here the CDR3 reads CASTRDREDEKLFF. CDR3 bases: TGTGCCAGCACCCGGGACAGGGAGGATGAAAAACTGTTTTTT.

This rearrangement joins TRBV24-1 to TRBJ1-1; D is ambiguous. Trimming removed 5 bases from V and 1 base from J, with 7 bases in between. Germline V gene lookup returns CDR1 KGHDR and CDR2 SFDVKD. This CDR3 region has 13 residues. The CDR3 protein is CATSGSENTEAFF. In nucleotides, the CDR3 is TGTGCCACCAGTGGGTCAGAGAACACTGAAGCTTTCTTT.

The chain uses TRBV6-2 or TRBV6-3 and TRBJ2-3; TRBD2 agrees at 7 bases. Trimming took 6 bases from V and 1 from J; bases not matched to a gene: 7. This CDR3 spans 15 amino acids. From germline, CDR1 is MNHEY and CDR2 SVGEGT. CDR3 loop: CASRWSGLRTDTQYF. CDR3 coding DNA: TGTGCCAGCAGATGGTCGGGACTACGCACAGATACGCAGTATTTT.

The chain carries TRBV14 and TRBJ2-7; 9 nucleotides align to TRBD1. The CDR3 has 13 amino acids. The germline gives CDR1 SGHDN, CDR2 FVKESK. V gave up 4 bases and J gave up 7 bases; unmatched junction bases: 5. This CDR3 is CASSRTGAGEQYF. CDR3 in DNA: TGTGCCAGCAGCCGGACAGGGGCGGGGGAGCAGTACTTC.

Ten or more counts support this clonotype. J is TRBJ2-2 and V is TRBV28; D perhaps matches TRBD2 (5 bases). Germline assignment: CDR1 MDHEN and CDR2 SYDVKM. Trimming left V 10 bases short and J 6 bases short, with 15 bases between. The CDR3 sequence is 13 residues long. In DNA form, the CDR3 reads TGTGCCACCAAAATCGGGGTTTCCGGGGAGCTGTTTTTT. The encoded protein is CATKIGVSGELFF.

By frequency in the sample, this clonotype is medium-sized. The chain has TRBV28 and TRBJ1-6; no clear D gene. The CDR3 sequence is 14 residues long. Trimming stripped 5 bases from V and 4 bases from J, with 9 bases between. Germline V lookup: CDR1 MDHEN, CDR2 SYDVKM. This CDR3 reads CASSARQYNSPLHF. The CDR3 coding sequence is TGTGCCAGCAGTGCCCGACAATATAATTCACCCCTCCACTTT.

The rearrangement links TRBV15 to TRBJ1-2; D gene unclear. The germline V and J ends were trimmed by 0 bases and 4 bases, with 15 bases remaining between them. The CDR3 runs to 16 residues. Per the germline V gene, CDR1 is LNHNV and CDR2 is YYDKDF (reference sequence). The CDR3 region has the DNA TGTGCCACCAGCAGAGATCTTATTTCTGACGGCTATGGCTACACCTTC. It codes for CATSRDLISDGYGYTF.

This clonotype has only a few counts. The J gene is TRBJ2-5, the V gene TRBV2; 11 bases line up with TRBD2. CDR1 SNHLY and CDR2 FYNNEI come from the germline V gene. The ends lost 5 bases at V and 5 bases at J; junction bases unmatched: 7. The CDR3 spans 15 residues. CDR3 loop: CASSTRGTSGETQYF. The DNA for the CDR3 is TGTGCCAGCAGTACCCGAGGGACTAGCGGCGAGACCCAGTACTTC.

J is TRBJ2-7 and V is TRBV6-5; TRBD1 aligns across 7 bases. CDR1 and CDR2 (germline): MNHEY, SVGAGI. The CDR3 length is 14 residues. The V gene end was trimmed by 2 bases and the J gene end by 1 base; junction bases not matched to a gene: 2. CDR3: CASSYKTGSYEQYF. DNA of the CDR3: TGTGCCAGCAGTTACAAGACAGGGTCCTACGAGCAGTACTTC.

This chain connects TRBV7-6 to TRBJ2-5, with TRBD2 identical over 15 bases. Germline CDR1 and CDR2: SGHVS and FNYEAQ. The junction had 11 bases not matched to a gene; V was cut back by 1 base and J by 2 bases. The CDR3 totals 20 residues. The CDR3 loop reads CASSLVPPTGLAGGQETQYF. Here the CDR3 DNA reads TGTGCCAGCAGCTTAGTCCCCCCTACGGGACTAGCGGGGGGACAAGAGACCCAGTACTTC.

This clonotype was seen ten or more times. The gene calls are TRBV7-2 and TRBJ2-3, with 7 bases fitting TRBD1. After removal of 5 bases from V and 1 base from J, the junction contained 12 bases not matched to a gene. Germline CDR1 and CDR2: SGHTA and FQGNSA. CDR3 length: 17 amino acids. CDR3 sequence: CASSIAPTGPGTDTQYF. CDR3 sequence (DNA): TGTGCCAGCAGCATCGCCCCGACAGGGCCCGGCACAGATACGCAGTATTTT. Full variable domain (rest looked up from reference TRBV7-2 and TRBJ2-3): GAGVSQSPSNKVTEKGKDVELRCDPISGHTALYWYRQSLGQGLEFLIYFQGNSAPDKSGLPSDRFSAERTGGSVSTLTIQRTQQEDSAVYLCASSIAPTGPGTDTQYFGPGTRLTVL.

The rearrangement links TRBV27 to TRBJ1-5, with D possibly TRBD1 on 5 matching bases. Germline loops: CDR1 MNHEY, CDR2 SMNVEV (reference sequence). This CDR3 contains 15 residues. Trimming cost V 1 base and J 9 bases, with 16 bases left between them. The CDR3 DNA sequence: TGTGCCAGCAGTTTATTGGGCAGCAAAAGGGGGCCCCAGCATTTT. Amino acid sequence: CASSLLGSKRGPQHF.